What follows are 23 T cell receptor beta chains derived from one specimen sequenced in a study of OX40 agonist ivuxolimab in advanced cancers. Libraries came from the immunoSEQ multiplex PCR assay. The source is immuneACCESS, and TCRdb retained only in-frame sequences with V and J called. Part of the clones is not carried over; for the studies checked, unresolved V genes explain less than half of this, and the remainder is unexplained. Present in this sample are tens of thousands of clones, around 80% of which were seen just once. In total, the top ten clones hold approximately 7.5% of the sample. Sample: CD4+ or CD8+ T cells sorted from blood, taken in a trial of the OX40 agonist ivuxolimab. These TCRs come from an adult with an advanced solid tumor such as melanoma, head and neck, liver or kidney cancer.

The chain employs TRBV4-2 and TRBJ2-1; 9 bases agree with TRBD2. Germline CDR1 LGHNA, CDR2 YNFKEQ. The V gene end was trimmed by 2 bases and the J gene end by 4 bases; junction bases not matched to a gene: 3. CDR3 length: 15 amino acids. The CDR3 DNA reads as TGTGCCAGCAGCCAACGACTAGCGGAATACAATGAGCAGTTCTTC. Amino acid sequence: CASSQRLAEYNEQFF.

The chain links TRBV14 to TRBJ2-1; tentatively, D is TRBD2 (6 bases). This CDR3 is built from 15 residues. Looked up from germline, CDR1 is SGHDN and CDR2 is FVKESK. Trimming stripped 3 bases from V and 2 bases from J, with 11 bases between. The CDR3 spells CASSHRDWTYNEQFF. The CDR3 coding sequence is TGTGCCAGCAGCCACCGGGACTGGACCTACAATGAGCAGTTCTTC.

About this clone: Its ends do not fully match the called genes, so a read error is possible. The V and J genes are TRBV28 and TRBJ2-3, with 8 bases identical to TRBD1. This CDR3 region has 14 residues. Looked up from germline, CDR1 is MDHEN and CDR2 is SYDVKM. DNA of the CDR3: TGTGTCAGCAGCCAGGACAGGGCGGCAGATACGCAGTATTTT. Translating gives CVSSQDRAADTQYF.

This clone was picked up a small number of times. The V gene is TRBV14, the J gene TRBJ1-1; maybe TRBD1 (6 bases). The CDR3 loop spans 15 amino acids. Trimming cost V 4 bases and J 6 bases, with 18 bases left between them. The germline CDR1 and CDR2 sequences are SGHDN and FVKESK. CDR3 sequence (DNA): TGTGCCAGCAGCCCCTTAGGGGGGTTAGGCGCTGAAGCTTTCTTT. Residues: CASSPLGGLGAEAFF. Based on the CDR3 plus reference TRBV14 and TRBJ1-1, the full variable domain is EAGVTQFPSHSVIEKGQTVTLRCDPISGHDNLYWYRRVMGKEIKFLLHFVKESKQDESGMPNNRFLAERTGGTYSTLKVQPAELEDSGVYFCASSPLGGLGAEAFFGQGTRLTVV.

The chain links TRBV7-7 to TRBJ1-1, with 9 positions matching TRBD1. Trimming cost V 5 bases and J 4 bases; bases outside gene matches: 2. CDR3 length equals 13 residues. Per germline, CDR1 SSHAT and CDR2 FNYEAQ (reference sequence). In DNA form, the CDR3 reads TGTGCCAGCAGCCTGGGACAGGGCACTGAAGCTTTCTTT. Translation: CASSLGQGTEAFF.

With respect to this clone: A much more abundant neighbour one base away suggests this may be a read error. Other DNA sequences in the same sample also yield this CDR3. The chain uses TRBV6-5 and TRBJ2-7; 12 nucleotides agree with TRBD2. Germline loops: CDR1 MNHEY, CDR2 SVGAGI. This CDR3 region has 14 residues. Trimming cost V 6 bases and J 0 bases; bases outside gene matches: 0. The CDR3 region has the DNA TGTGCCAGCAGGACTAGCGGGAGCTCCTACGAGCAGTACTTC. This encodes CASRTSGSSYEQYF.

The CDR3 reads CASSYRGWSSRDNEQFF. The CDR3 DNA follows: TGTGCCAGCAGTTATCGGGGGTGGTCCTCGAGGGACAATGAGCAGTTCTTC. V gene TRBV27 combines with J gene TRBJ2-1; tentative D call: TRBD2 (6 bases). The CDR3 extends over 17 amino acids. The V gene lost 4 bases and the J gene lost 5 bases, with 21 bases spanning the gap. CDR1 and CDR2 from the germline V gene are MNHEY and SMNVEV (reference sequence).

The table lists this clone with a few counts. The rearrangement joins TRBV5-1 to TRBJ1-6; D is uncertain. The CDR3 consists of 14 residues. Per germline, CDR1 SGHRS and CDR2 YFSETQ. The V end was cut by 4 bases, the J end by 8 bases, with 13 bases between. The CDR3 reads CASSLALVYSPLHF. The CDR3 DNA reads as TGCGCCAGCAGCCTAGCCCTGGTCTATTCACCCCTCCACTTT. Drawing the rest from reference TRBV5-1 and TRBJ1-6, the complete variable domain is KAGVTQTPRYLIKTRGQQVTLSCSPISGHRSVSWYQQTPGQGLQFLFEYFSETQRNKGNFPGRFSGRQFSNSRSEMNVSTLELGDSALYLCASSLALVYSPLHFGNGTRLTVT.

The chain recombines TRBV13 with TRBJ2-1; 10 bases match TRBD2. This CDR3 is 16 amino acids long. Germline V gene data show CDR1 as PRHDT and CDR2 as FYEKMQ (reference sequence). The ends lost 0 bases at V and 7 bases at J; junction bases unmatched: 6. The DNA for the CDR3 is TGTGCCAGCAGCTTAGGGTCTAGCGGGAGTATAAATGAGCAGTTCTTC. It is translated as CASSLGSSGSINEQFF.

This sequence joins TRBV7-2 and TRBJ2-2; no clear D. Trimming cost V 2 bases and J 6 bases, with 1 base left between them. CDR1 is SGHTA and CDR2 is FQGNSA in the germline V gene. The CDR3 has 11 residues. As DNA, the CDR3 is TGTGCCAGCAGCTTACCCGGGGAGCTGTTTTTT. Amino acids: CASSLPGELFF.

The CDR3 loop is CASSRSSGRSGANVLTF. In DNA, the CDR3 is TGTGCCAGCAGCCGTAGCTCGGGTCGATCTGGGGCCAACGTCCTGACTTTC. V gene TRBV7-2 combines with J gene TRBJ2-6; D call uncertain. Germline V gene lookup returns CDR1 SGHTA and CDR2 FQGNSA. Trimming removed 5 bases from V and 1 base from J, with 15 bases in between. The CDR3 contains 17 residues. Based on the CDR3 plus reference TRBV7-2 and TRBJ2-6, the full variable domain is GAGVSQSPSNKVTEKGKDVELRCDPISGHTALYWYRQSLGQGLEFLIYFQGNSAPDKSGLPSDRFSAERTGGSVSTLTIQRTQQEDSAVYLCASSRSSGRSGANVLTFGAGSRLTVL.

The V gene is TRBV11-2, the J gene TRBJ2-1; D gene unclear. The CDR3 runs to 14 residues. The ends were cut back, 1 base at V and 3 bases at J, with 7 bases in the middle. The germline gives CDR1 SGHAT, CDR2 FQNNGV. The CDR3 nucleotides are TGTGCCAGCAGCTTAGGGGTATTCTACAATGAGCAGTTCTTC. It translates to CASSLGVFYNEQFF.

This clone came up once. CDR3 sequence: CASSTGPYEQYF. CDR3 DNA sequence: TGTGCCAGCAGTACCGGTCCCTACGAGCAGTACTTC. V is TRBV6-6 and J is TRBJ2-7; no clear D gene. The germline gives CDR1 MNHNY, CDR2 SVGAGI (reference sequence). Trimming stripped 5 bases from V and 2 bases from J, with 7 bases between. The CDR3 length is 12 residues.

The V call is TRBV30, the J call TRBJ2-3; the D gene could be TRBD1 or TRBD2 (6 bases each). The ends were cut back, 0 bases at V and 0 bases at J, with 7 bases in the middle. Germline V lookup: CDR1 GTSNPN, CDR2 SVGIG (reference sequence). This CDR3 contains 14 residues. The CDR3 region is CAWSVGGSTDTQYF. CDR3 nucleotide sequence: TGTGCCTGGAGTGTCGGGGGCAGCACAGATACGCAGTATTTT.

V is TRBV29-1 and J is TRBJ1-1, with 9 bases aligning to TRBD1. CDR3 size: 17 residues. Per the germline V gene, CDR1 is SQVTM and CDR2 is ANQGSEA. The trim removed 5 bases at V and 1 base at J, leaving 14 bases unmatched. CDR3 sequence (DNA): TGCAGCGTTTTCTGGCGTTGGACAGGGGAAACGAACACTGAAGCTTTCTTT. It yields the protein CSVFWRWTGETNTEAFF.

This chain joins TRBV25-1 and TRBJ2-5; D perhaps matches TRBD1 (6 bases). The CDR3 covers 13 residues. Germline V gene data show CDR1 as MGHDK and CDR2 as SYGVNS. V lost 5 bases and J 5 bases, leaving 12 bases between the germline ends. The CDR3 reads CASSLGGRETQYF. The CDR3 DNA follows: TGTGCCAGCAGTCTTGGGGGCAGGGAGACCCAGTACTTC.

The chain carries TRBV19 and TRBJ2-2; D assignment may be TRBD1 or TRBD2 (5 bases each). Germline V gives CDR1 LNHDA, CDR2 SQIVND (reference sequence). V was shortened by 6 bases and J by 0 bases, with 26 bases between the two germline ends. This CDR3 spans 20 amino acids. CDR3 nucleotides: TGTGCCAGTAGCCCTTGGTTGGGGCTAGCCCAGACCGCGAACACCGGGGAGCTGTTTTTT. Protein product: CASSPWLGLAQTANTGELFF. The full variable domain, in which reference TRBV19 and TRBJ2-2 provide the parts outside the CDR3, is DGGITQSPKYLFRKEGQNVTLSCEQNLNHDAMYWYRQDPGQGLRLIYYSQIVNDFQKGDIAEGYSVSREKKESFPLTVTSAQKNPTAFYLCASSPWLGLAQTANTGELFFGEGSRLTVL.

J is TRBJ1-5 and V is TRBV4-1; the D is unclear. There are 14 residues in the CDR3. V lost 4 bases, J lost 0 bases, and 7 bases lay in between. The V gene's germline CDR1 is MGHRA and CDR2 YSYEKL. The CDR3 nucleotides read TGCGCCAGCAGCCTCGGACTTAGCAATCAGCCCCAGCATTTT. It encodes CASSLGLSNQPQHF.

This clone has a single count. This chain joins TRBV29-1 and TRBJ1-2; the D gene is possibly TRBD1 (6 bases). Trimming left V 4 bases short and J 6 bases short, with 9 bases between. The germline CDR1 and CDR2 sequences are SQVTM and ANQGSEA. CDR3 size: 11 residues. The CDR3 coding sequence is TGCAGCGTTGTACAGGGAAATGGCTACACCTTC. It is translated as CSVVQGNGYTF. The whole variable domain, remainder taken from reference TRBV29-1 and TRBJ1-2, is SAVISQKPSRDICQRGTSLTIQCQVDSQVTMMFWYRQQPGQSLTLIATANQGSEATYESGFVIDKFPISRPNLTFSTLTVSNMSPEDSSIYLCSVVQGNGYTFGSGTRLTVV.

This chain connects TRBV18 to TRBJ2-7; D is ambiguous. The germline V gene encodes CDR1 KGHSH and CDR2 LQKENI. The CDR3 has 14 residues. Between the trimmed V and J ends, which lost 0 bases and 1 base, there was a span of 7 bases. The CDR3 DNA sequence: TGTGCCAGCTCACCACCTGGGATTTCCTACGAGCAGTACTTC. Amino acids: CASSPPGISYEQYF.

The chain is built from TRBV7-9 and TRBJ2-3; D tentatively fits TRBD1 or TRBD2 (5 bases each). The CDR3 is 15 residues long. Per germline, CDR1 SEHNR and CDR2 FQNEAQ (reference sequence). The V and J ends lost 6 bases and 0 bases respectively, with 13 bases between them. CDR3 bases: TGTGCCAGCAGTCCTGGGACGGGGAGCACAGATACGCAGTATTTT. This translates into CASSPGTGSTDTQYF.

The chain uses TRBV30 and TRBJ1-4, with TRBD1 identical over 11 bases. Germline V gene data show CDR1 as GTSNPN and CDR2 as SVGIG (reference sequence). The CDR3 totals 16 residues. Trimming at V came to 3 bases and at J to 5 bases, leaving 8 bases not matched to a gene. The CDR3 protein is CAWRVGQGVTNEKLFF. In nucleotides, the CDR3 is TGTGCCTGGAGAGTGGGACAGGGGGTCACAAATGAAAAACTGTTTTTT. Complete variable domain (other parts from reference TRBV30 and TRBJ1-4): SQTIHQWPATLVQPVGSPLSLECTVEGTSNPNLYWYRQAAGRGLQLLFYSVGIGQISSEVPQNLSASRPQDRQFILSSKKLLLSDSGFYLCAWRVGQGVTNEKLFFGSGTQLSVL.

This chain links TRBV6-6 with TRBJ2-3; the D gene is possibly TRBD2 (6 bases). The V gene's germline CDR1 is MNHNY and CDR2 SVGAGI (reference sequence). This CDR3 is built from 14 residues. The V end lost 3 bases, the J end lost 1 base, and 8 bases lay between the germline ends. The CDR3 sequence is CASSYPSGTDTQYF. The CDR3 nucleotides read TGTGCCAGCAGTTATCCTAGCGGCACAGATACGCAGTATTTT.